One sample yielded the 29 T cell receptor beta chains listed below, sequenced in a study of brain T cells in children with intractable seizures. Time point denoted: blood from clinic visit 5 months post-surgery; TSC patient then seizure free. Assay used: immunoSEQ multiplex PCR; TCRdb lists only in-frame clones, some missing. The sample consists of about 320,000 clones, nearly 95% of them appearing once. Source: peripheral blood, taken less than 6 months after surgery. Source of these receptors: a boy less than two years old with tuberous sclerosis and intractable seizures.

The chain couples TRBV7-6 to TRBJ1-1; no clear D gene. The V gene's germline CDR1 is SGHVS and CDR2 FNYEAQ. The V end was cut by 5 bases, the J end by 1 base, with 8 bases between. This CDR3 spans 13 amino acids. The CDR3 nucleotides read TGTGCCAGCAGCGCCCAACAGAACACTGAAGCTTTCTTT. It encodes CASSAQQNTEAFF. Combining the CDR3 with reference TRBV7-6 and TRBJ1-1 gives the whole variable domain GAGVSQSPRYKVTKRGQDVALRCDPISGHVSLYWYRQALGQGPEFLTYFNYEAQQDKSGLPNDRFSAERPEGSISTLTIQRTEQRDSAMYRCASSAQQNTEAFFGQGTRLTVV.

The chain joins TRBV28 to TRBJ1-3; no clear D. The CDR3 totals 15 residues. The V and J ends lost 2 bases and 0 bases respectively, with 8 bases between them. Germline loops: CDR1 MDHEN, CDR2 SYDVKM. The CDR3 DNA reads TGTGCCAGCAGTTTACCGTTGAGCTCTGGAAACACCATATATTTT. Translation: CASSLPLSSGNTIYF.

DNA of the CDR3: TGTGCCAGCAGCCGACAAGGGACACAAGAGACCCAGTACTTC. It codes for CASSRQGTQETQYF. The J gene is TRBJ2-5, the V gene TRBV7-9, with a tentative D call TRBD1 (6 bases). The CDR3 runs 14 residues. From germline, CDR1 is SEHNR and CDR2 FQNEAQ (reference sequence). V lost 5 bases, J lost 2 bases, and 12 bases lay in between.

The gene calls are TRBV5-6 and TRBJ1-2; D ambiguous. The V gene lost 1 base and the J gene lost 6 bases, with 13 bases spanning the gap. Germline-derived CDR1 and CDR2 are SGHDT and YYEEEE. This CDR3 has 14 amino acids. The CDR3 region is CASSLFLSENGYTF. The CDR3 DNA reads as TGTGCCAGCAGCTTGTTTCTTTCAGAAAATGGCTACACCTTC.

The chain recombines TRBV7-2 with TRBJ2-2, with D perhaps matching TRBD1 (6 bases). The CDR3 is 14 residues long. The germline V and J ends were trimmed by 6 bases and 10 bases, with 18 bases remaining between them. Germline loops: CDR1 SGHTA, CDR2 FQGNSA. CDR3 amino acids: CASSSSGVSEELFF. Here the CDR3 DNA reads TGTGCCAGCAGTTCCTCAGGGGTTTCTGAGGAGCTGTTTTTT.

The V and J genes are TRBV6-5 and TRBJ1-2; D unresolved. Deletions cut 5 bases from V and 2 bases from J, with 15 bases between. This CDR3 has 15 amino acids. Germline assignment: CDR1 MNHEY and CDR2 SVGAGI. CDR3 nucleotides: TGTGCCAGCAGTAACCCGGCCGGGGAGAACTATGGCTACACCTTC. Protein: CASSNPAGENYGYTF.

The CDR3: CASSDIEGANEAFF. As DNA, the CDR3 is TGTGCCAGCAGCGACATCGAGGGCGCGAACGAAGCTTTCTTT. This chain links TRBV5-6 with TRBJ1-1; D uncertain. V gave up 4 bases and J gave up 8 bases, with 18 bases separating them. Germline CDR1 and CDR2: SGHDT and YYEEEE. The CDR3 has 14 amino acids.

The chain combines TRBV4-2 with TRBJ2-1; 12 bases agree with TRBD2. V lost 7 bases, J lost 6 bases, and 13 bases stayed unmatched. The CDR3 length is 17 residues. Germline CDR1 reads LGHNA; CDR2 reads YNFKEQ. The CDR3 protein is CASNFRLAGGSANEQFF. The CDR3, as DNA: TGTGCCAGCAACTTTCGGCTAGCGGGGGGGTCGGCCAATGAGCAGTTCTTC.

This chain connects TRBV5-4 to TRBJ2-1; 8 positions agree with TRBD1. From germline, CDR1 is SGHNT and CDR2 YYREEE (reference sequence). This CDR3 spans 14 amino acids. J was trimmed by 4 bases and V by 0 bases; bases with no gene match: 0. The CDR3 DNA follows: TGTGCCAGCAGCTTGGGACAGGGGTACAATGAGCAGTTCTTC. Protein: CASSLGQGYNEQFF.

The CDR3, as DNA: TGTGCCTGGAGCGCAGGGCCGAATTCACCCCTCCACTTT. Protein sequence: CAWSAGPNSPLHF. The chain combines TRBV30 with TRBJ1-6; a possible D gene is TRBD1 (5 bases). The CDR3 has 13 amino acids. Trimming cost V 3 bases and J 7 bases, with 10 bases left between them. CDR1 and CDR2 (germline): GTSNPN, SVGIG (reference sequence).

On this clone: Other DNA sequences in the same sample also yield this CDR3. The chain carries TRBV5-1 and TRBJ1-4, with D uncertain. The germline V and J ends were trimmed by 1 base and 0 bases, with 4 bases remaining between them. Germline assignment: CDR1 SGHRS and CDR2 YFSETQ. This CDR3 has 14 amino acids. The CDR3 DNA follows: TGCGCCAGCAGCTTGACGACAACTAATGAAAAACTGTTTTTT. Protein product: CASSLTTTNEKLFF.

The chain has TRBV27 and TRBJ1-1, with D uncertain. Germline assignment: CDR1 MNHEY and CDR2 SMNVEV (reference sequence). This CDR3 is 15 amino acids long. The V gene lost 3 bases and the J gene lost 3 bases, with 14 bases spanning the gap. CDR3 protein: CASSFDNHPYTEAFF. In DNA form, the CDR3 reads TGTGCCAGCAGTTTCGATAATCATCCATACACTGAAGCTTTCTTT.

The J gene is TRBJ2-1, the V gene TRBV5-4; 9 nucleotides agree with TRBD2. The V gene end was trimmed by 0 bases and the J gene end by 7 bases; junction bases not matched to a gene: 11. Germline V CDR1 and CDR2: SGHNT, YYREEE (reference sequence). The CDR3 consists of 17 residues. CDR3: CASSLARWLAGTNEQFF. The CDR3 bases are TGTGCCAGCAGCTTGGCCAGGTGGCTAGCGGGAACAAATGAGCAGTTCTTC.

The DNA for the CDR3 is TGTGCCAGCAGTGGAAGAAAGGGGGTAGAGGGTAGGAACACCATATATTTT. This encodes CASSGRKGVEGRNTIYF. V gene TRBV25-1 combines with J gene TRBJ1-3, with D possibly matching TRBD1 (6 bases). CDR1 MGHDK and CDR2 SYGVNS come from the germline V gene. CDR3 length: 17 amino acids. V lost 4 bases and J 7 bases, leaving 23 bases between the germline ends.

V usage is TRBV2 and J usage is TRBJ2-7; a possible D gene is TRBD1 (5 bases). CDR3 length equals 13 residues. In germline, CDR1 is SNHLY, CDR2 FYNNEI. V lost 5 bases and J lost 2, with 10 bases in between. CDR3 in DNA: TGTGCCAGCAGTCTAGGACAACCCTACGAGCAGTACTTC. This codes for CASSLGQPYEQYF.

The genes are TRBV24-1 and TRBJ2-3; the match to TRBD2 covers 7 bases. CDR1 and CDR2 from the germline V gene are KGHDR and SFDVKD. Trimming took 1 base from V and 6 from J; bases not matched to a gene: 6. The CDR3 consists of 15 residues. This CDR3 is CATSDFGAGTDTQYF. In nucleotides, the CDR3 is TGTGCCACCAGTGATTTCGGAGCGGGGACGGATACGCAGTATTTT.

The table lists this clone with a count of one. The CDR3 bases are TGTGCCAGCGCCATCCGCCCCCTCACAGGGGCGGGTGAGCAGTTCTTC. It is translated as CASAIRPLTGAGEQFF. The chain carries TRBV2 and TRBJ2-1, with TRBD1 matching 7 bases. This CDR3 spans 16 amino acids. With 8 bases clipped from V and 9 bases from J, the junction kept 19 bases outside the gene matches. Germline V lookup: CDR1 SNHLY, CDR2 FYNNEI.

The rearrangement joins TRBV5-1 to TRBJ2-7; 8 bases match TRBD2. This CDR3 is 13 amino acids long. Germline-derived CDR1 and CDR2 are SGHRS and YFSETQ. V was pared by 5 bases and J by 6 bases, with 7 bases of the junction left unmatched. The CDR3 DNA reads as TGCGCCAGCAGATGGACTAGCCCCAGCGAGCAGTACTTC. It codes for CASRWTSPSEQYF. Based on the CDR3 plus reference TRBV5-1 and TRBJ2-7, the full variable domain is KAGVTQTPRYLIKTRGQQVTLSCSPISGHRSVSWYQQTPGQGLQFLFEYFSETQRNKGNFPGRFSGRQFSNSRSEMNVSTLELGDSALYLCASRWTSPSEQYFGPGTRLTVT.

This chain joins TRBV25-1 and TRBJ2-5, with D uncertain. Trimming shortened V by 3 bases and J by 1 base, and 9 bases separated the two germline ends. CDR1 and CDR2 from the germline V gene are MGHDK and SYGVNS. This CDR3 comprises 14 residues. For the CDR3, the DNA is TGTGCCAGCAGTGATGGGCTGCCCCAAGAGACCCAGTACTTC. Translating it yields CASSDGLPQETQYF.

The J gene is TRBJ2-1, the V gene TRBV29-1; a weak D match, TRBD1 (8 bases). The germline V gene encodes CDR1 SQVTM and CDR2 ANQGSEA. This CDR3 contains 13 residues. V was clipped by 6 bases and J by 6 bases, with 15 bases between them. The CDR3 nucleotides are TGCAGCGTAGCGGGACAGGTCCTCAATGAGCAGTTCTTC. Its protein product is CSVAGQVLNEQFF.

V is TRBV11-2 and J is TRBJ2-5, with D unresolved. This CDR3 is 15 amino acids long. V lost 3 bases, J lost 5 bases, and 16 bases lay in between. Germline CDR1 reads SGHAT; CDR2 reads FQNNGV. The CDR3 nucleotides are TGTGCCAGCAGCTTGGCCCTGGCAGTTGGGGAGACCCAGTACTTC. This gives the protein CASSLALAVGETQYF. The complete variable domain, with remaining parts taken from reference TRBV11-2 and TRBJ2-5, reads EAGVAQSPRYKIIEKRQSVAFWCNPISGHATLYWYQQILGQGPKLLIQFQNNGVVDDSQLPKDRFSAERLKGVDSTLKIQPAKLEDSAVYLCASSLALAVGETQYFGPGTRLLVL.

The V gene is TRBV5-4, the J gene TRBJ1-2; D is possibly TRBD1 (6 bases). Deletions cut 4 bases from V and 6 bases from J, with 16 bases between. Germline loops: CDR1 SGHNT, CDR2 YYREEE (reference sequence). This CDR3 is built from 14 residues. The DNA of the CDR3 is TGTGCCAGCAGCAGGGACAAAAGGTTGGATGGCTACACCTTC. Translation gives CASSRDKRLDGYTF.

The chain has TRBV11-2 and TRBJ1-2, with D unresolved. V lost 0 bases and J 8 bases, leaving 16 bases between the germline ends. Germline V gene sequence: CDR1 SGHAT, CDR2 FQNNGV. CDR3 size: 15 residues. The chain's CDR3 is CASSLDQGRARGYTF. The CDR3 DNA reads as TGTGCCAGCAGCTTAGATCAAGGGCGAGCTCGGGGCTACACCTTC. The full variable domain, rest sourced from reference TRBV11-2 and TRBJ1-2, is EAGVAQSPRYKIIEKRQSVAFWCNPISGHATLYWYQQILGQGPKLLIQFQNNGVVDDSQLPKDRFSAERLKGVDSTLKIQPAKLEDSAVYLCASSLDQGRARGYTFGSGTRLTVV.

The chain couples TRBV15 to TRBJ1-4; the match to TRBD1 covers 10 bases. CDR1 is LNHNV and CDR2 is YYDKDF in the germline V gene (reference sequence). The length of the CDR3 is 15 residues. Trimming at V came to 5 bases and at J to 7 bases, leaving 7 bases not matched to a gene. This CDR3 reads CATSGGRTGGEKLFF. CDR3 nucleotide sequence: TGTGCCACCAGCGGAGGAAGGACAGGGGGTGAAAAACTGTTTTTT.

The CDR3 DNA reads TGTGCCAGCCCACCTTACTGCGGAGCGGCGTACAATGAGCAGTTCTTC. Encoded protein: CASPPYCGAAYNEQFF. The rearrangement joins TRBV11-2 to TRBJ2-1; TRBD2 might be the D (5 bases). Looked up from germline, CDR1 is SGHAT and CDR2 is FQNNGV. V lost 8 bases to trimming and J lost 4 bases, with 21 bases between them. The CDR3 length is 16 residues.

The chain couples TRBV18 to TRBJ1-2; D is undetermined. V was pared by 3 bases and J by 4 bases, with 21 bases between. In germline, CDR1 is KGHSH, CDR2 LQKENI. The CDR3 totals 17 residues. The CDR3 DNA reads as TGTGCCAGCTCACCCAAAGCCCTATCCGGGATTGTCTATGGCTACACCTTC. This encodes CASSPKALSGIVYGYTF.

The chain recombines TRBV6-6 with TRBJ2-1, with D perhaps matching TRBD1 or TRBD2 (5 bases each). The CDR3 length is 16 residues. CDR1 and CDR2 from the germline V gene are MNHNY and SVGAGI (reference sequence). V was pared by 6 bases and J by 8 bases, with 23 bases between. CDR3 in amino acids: CASSSQGRQLLDEQFF. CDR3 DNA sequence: TGTGCCAGCAGCTCCCAGGGACGGCAACTGTTGGATGAGCAGTTCTTC.

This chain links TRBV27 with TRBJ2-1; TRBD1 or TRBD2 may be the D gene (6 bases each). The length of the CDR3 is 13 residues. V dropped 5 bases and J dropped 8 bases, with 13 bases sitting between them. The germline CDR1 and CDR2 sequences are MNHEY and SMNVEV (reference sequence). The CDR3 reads CASSPRGLDEQFF. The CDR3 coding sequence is TGTGCCAGCAGTCCCCGGGGGCTAGATGAGCAGTTCTTC.

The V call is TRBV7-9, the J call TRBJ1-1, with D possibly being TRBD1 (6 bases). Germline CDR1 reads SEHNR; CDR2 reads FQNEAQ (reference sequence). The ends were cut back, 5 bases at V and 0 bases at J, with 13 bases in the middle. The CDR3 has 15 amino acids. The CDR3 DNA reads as TGTGCCAGCAGCCCTGGACAGACCATGAACACTGAAGCTTTCTTT. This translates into CASSPGQTMNTEAFF.